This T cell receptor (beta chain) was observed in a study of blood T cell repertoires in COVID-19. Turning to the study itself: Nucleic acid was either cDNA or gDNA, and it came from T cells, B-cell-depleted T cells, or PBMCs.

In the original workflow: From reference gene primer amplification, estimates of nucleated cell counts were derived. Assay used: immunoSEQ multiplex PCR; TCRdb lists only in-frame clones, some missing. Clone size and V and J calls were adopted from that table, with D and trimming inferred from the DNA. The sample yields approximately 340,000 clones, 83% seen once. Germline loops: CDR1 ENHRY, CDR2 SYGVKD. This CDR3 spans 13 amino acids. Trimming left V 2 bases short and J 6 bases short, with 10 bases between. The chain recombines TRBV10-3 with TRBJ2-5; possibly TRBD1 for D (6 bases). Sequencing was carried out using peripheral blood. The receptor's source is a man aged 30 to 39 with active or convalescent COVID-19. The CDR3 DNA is TGTGCCATCAGTGAGGTGGGGGCGCAGACCCAGTACTTC. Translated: CAISEVGAQTQYF.